The entry below gives a single T cell receptor beta chain sequence along with its context. Its antigen is currently unknown. Additional DNA sequences in this sample encode the identical CDR3. Trimming took off 0 bases at V and 1 base at J, with 0 bases between the two ends. CDR1 and CDR2 from the germline V gene are GTSNPN and SVGIG (reference sequence). The CDR3 totals 11 residues. Reverse transcription of all isolated RNA meant that expressed TCRB transcripts were sequenced. Some clones are missing from TCRdb's copy, which holds only in-frame ones; the method was immunoSEQ multiplex PCR. The data hold over 650,000 clones, with about an eighth observed a single time. The data are from a study of beta chain features in type 1 diabetes. Findings and limits, study-wide: People with Type 1 diabetes carried modestly yet significantly shorter TCRB CDR3s in all four CD4+ subsets. Whether HLA type affects TCRB rearrangement stayed undetermined in the present work.

This chain connects TRBV30 to TRBJ1-2, with D unclear. The origin of this receptor is a man between 18 and 29 years old with type 1 diabetes. Sequencing was performed on naive CD4+ T cells from blood. The CDR3 DNA reads TGTGCCTGGAGTGTTAACTATGGCTACACCTTC. It yields the protein CAWSVNYGYTF.